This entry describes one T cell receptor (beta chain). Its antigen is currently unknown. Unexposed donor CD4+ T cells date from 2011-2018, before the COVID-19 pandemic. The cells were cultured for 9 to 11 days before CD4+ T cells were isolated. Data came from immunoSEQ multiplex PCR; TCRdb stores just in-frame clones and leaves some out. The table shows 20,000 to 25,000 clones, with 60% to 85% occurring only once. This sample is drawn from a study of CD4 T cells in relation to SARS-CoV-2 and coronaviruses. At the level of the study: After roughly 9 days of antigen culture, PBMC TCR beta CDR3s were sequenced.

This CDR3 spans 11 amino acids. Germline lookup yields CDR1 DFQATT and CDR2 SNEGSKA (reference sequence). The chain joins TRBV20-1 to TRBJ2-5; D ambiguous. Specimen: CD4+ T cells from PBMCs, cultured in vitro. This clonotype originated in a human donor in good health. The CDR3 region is CSLTVKETQYF. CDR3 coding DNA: TGCAGCCTCACGGTAAAAGAGACCCAGTACTTC.